This TCR beta chain was documented in a study of blood T cell repertoires in COVID-19. Looking at the study overall: PBMCs, B-cell-depleted T cells, or T cells were the source of the cDNA or gDNA that made up the material.

Assay used: immunoSEQ multiplex PCR; TCRdb lists only in-frame clones, some missing. There are about 260,000 clones in the sample; about 89% occur only once, and roughly 1.6% lies in the top ten. This sequence was found in a woman in her thirties or forties who had recovered from COVID-19. The sequencing input was peripheral blood.

For the CDR3, the DNA is TGTGCCAGCAGCTCTCAGGGGGGAGGCGAGCAGTACTTC. Protein sequence: CASSSQGGGEQYF. V and J are TRBV7-2 and TRBJ2-7; D is perhaps TRBD1 (7 bases). The germline V and J ends were trimmed by 4 bases and 6 bases, with 13 bases remaining between them. CDR1 and CDR2 from the germline V gene are SGHTA and FQGNSA. CDR3 length: 13 residues.